This T cell receptor beta chain is drawn from a study of T cells expressing NK-cell markers. Study-level background: Most of the eight sequenced donors were HCMV-seropositive; one was seronegative. Overall study findings and caveats: The CD3+CD56-NKG2C+ fraction was also led by these clonotypes in several donors. Top CD8+ clonotypes included the dominant CD3+CD56+NKG2C+ clonotypes in roughly 6 donors.

With respect to this clonotype: What it recognizes is unknown.

Libraries used 5'RACE template switching adding universal primer site and UMIs. TCRdb reprocessed the 5' RACE reads and stores each CDR3 protein as one record, lacking DNA. The sample has fewer than 300,000 distinct CDR3 sequences. The sequence came from a woman between 18 and 69 years old in good health. Specimen: blood T cells: a sorted CD56 or NKG2C T cell subset, CD4+ or CD8+ T cells, or bulk PBMC T cells (not recorded which).

CDR3 region: CASSLQETSTDTQYF. The chain employs TRBV6-5 and TRBJ2-3. The CDR3 consists of 15 residues. CDR1 and CDR2 (germline): MNHEY, SVGAGI.